This T cell receptor (beta chain) was found in a study of cytomegalovirus exposure and HLA in healthy donors. J lost 2 bases, V lost 2 bases, and 5 bases had no gene match. The CDR3 loop spans 15 amino acids. The V gene's germline CDR1 is SGHRS and CDR2 YFSETQ. This clone was seen more than once but under ten times. The PCR had 60 Vbeta and 13 Jbeta primers. The protocol was immunoSEQ multiplex PCR, while the TCRdb copy is restricted to in-frame clones and leaves out a portion. The table has 100,000 to 150,000 clones, under 20% seen once. The specimen was PBMCs. This rearrangement joins TRBV5-1 to TRBJ2-3; 7 bases match TRBD2. This clonotype was sampled from a female donor in good health and CMV-seropositive. The CDR3 region is CASSFLSGTTDTQYF. The CDR3 DNA reads TGCGCCAGCAGCTTCCTGAGCGGGACCACAGATACGCAGTATTTT. Full variable domain (remainder filled in from reference TRBV5-1 and TRBJ2-3): KAGVTQTPRYLIKTRGQQVTLSCSPISGHRSVSWYQQTPGQGLQFLFEYFSETQRNKGNFPGRFSGRQFSNSRSEMNVSTLELGDSALYLCASSFLSGTTDTQYFGPGTRLTVL.